Shown below are 11 T cell receptor beta chains from a single sample sequenced in a study of radiotherapy plus CTLA-4 blockade in lung cancer. Repertoires were generated with immunoSEQ multiplex PCR, while TCRdb's copy carries only in-frame clones and drops some. The sample lists roughly 85,000 clones; more than 75% were seen once. The sequences come from peripheral blood, collected from a patient treated with radiotherapy plus ipilimumab. These receptors originate from a human donor with non-small cell lung cancer that progressed on radiotherapy plus ipilimumab.

The chain recombines TRBV30 with TRBJ2-3; D not certain. The CDR3 is made up of 11 amino acids. V lost 5 bases to trimming and J lost 4 bases, with 7 bases between them. CDR1 and CDR2 (germline): GTSNPN, SVGIG (reference sequence). The CDR3 region has the DNA TGTGCCTGGGGGCCGGCAGATACGCAGTATTTT. This sequence encodes CAWGPADTQYF.

This chain connects TRBV6-1 to TRBJ1-1; D might be TRBD1 (5 bases). Per germline, CDR1 MNHNS and CDR2 SASEGT. The CDR3 is 14 residues long. The ends were cut back, 4 bases at V and 7 bases at J, with 16 bases in the middle. The CDR3 nucleotides are TGTGCCAGCAGTGCACCGGGACCCAGAAATGAAGCTTTCTTT. Amino acids: CASSAPGPRNEAFF.

The J gene is TRBJ1-3, the V gene TRBV4-3; no definite D call. Deletions cut 0 bases from V and 4 bases from J, with 4 bases between. Germline CDR1 and CDR2: LGHNA and YSLEER. This CDR3 region has 13 residues. This CDR3 is CASSQESGNTIYF. The CDR3 coding sequence is TGCGCCAGCAGCCAAGAATCCGGAAACACCATATATTTT.

The V and J genes are TRBV9 and TRBJ2-2, with D possibly matching TRBD2 (6 bases). This CDR3 comprises 18 residues. Deletions cut 4 bases from V and 7 bases from J, with 26 bases between. Per the germline V gene, CDR1 is SGDLS and CDR2 is YYNGEE. The CDR3 spells CASSLQPFRAGGGGELFF. CDR3 nucleotide sequence: TGTGCCAGCAGCCTCCAGCCCTTCAGAGCTGGGGGAGGCGGGGAGCTGTTTTTT.

The CDR3, as DNA: TGTGCCAGTAAAAGTGAAAAACTGTTTTTT. Its translation is CASKSEKLFF. The chain recombines TRBV19 with TRBJ1-4; no firm D call. Germline V gene lookup returns CDR1 LNHDA and CDR2 SQIVND (reference sequence). The germline V and J ends were trimmed by 7 bases and 7 bases, with 4 bases remaining between them. The CDR3 covers 10 residues.

This clone was seen more than once but under ten times. The chain uses TRBV5-1 and TRBJ2-7; weak D call: TRBD1 (6 bases). Germline assignment: CDR1 SGHRS and CDR2 YFSETQ. V shed 4 bases and J shed 5 bases, with 10 bases lying between them. This CDR3 is built from 12 residues. CDR3 in amino acids: CASSHGQNEQYF. CDR3 DNA: TGCGCCAGCAGCCACGGACAGAACGAGCAGTACTTC.

On this clone: This specimen includes other DNA sequences encoding the same CDR3. The chain couples TRBV6-5 to TRBJ2-5, with D unresolved. In germline, CDR1 is MNHEY, CDR2 SVGAGI. The CDR3 covers 13 residues. V lost 3 bases and J 5 bases, leaving 10 bases between the germline ends. The CDR3 protein is CASSYPPGETQYF. The DNA for the CDR3 is TGTGCCAGCAGTTATCCTCCAGGCGAGACCCAGTACTTC.

This chain connects TRBV4-1 to TRBJ1-6; D ambiguous. Trimming pared 2 bases from V and 0 bases from J, leaving 23 bases between. Germline-derived CDR1 and CDR2 are MGHRA and YSYEKL. This CDR3 region has 21 residues. The CDR3 nucleotides read TGCGCCAGCAGCCAAAAGGCCCATGAGGGATACTCCGCCTCCTATAATTCACCCCTCCACTTT. Protein sequence: CASSQKAHEGYSASYNSPLHF.

The rearrangement joins TRBV7-9 to TRBJ2-5, with TRBD2 identical over 8 bases. CDR3 length: 18 amino acids. The V segment lost 5 bases and the J segment 4 bases; nucleotides outside the gene matches: 18. The V gene's germline CDR1 is SEHNR and CDR2 FQNEAQ (reference sequence). The CDR3 region has the DNA TGTGCCAGCAGCCCCCCGCGCGGAGCGGGGGTTGGTGGAGAGACCCAGTACTTC. It yields the protein CASSPPRGAGVGGETQYF.

The rearrangement joins TRBV18 to TRBJ2-3; 9 nucleotides align to TRBD2. V shed 5 bases, J shed 1 base, and the junction held 4 bases outside the gene matches. CDR3 size: 15 residues. Germline values: CDR1 KGHSH, CDR2 LQKENI. In DNA, the CDR3 is TGTGCCAGCTCAGGCCAGCGGGGGGGCACAGATACGCAGTATTTT. This codes for CASSGQRGGTDTQYF.

This chain uses TRBV7-9 with TRBJ2-5; 10 bases are shared with TRBD2. V lost 11 bases and J lost 5; bases outside the gene matches: 11. The CDR3 is made up of 14 amino acids. Germline lookup yields CDR1 SEHNR and CDR2 FQNEAQ (reference sequence). The CDR3 here is CAWNGAGGQETQYF. For the CDR3, the DNA is TGTGCCTGGAACGGAGCGGGGGGGCAGGAGACCCAGTACTTC.